Presented here are 4 T cell receptor beta chains from one specimen sequenced in a study of identical twins. MiXCR, run by TCRdb on the 5' RACE reads, gives a single entry per CDR3 protein. Of about 480,000 distinct CDR3 sequences in the sample, approximately 14% are singletons; the top ten hold 0.52%. These data also featured in a second study, about yellow fever vaccine responses in identical twins.

The sequenced sample consisted of CD4+ T cells sorted from blood. Source of these receptors: a woman aged 18-29 years in good health.

This clonotype was observed a few times. CDR3: CSARDIGLVSYGEQFF. DNA for the CDR3: TGCAGTGCTAGAGATATAGGACTAGTAAGTTACGGTGAGCAGTTCTTC. The chain employs TRBV20-1 and TRBJ2-1, with 7 bases aligning to TRBD2. J was trimmed by 9 bases and V by 0 bases; bases with no gene match: 14. The CDR3 runs to 16 residues. The V gene's germline CDR1 is DFQATT and CDR2 SNEGSKA (reference sequence).

The table lists this clonotype with a few counts. The chain employs TRBV11-2 and TRBJ1-1; tentative D call: TRBD1 (6 bases). V lost 4 bases to trimming and J lost 5 bases, with 20 bases between them. This CDR3 is built from 16 residues. Germline CDR1 SGHAT, CDR2 FQNNGV. CDR3 region: CASSSNRGGEVTEAFF. CDR3 nucleotide sequence: TGTGCCAGCAGCTCGAATAGAGGGGGGGAGGTTACTGAAGCTTTCTTT.

The rearrangement uses TRBV5-1 and TRBJ2-5; 7 nucleotides match TRBD2. The CDR3 totals 13 residues. Germline V CDR1 and CDR2: SGHRS, YFSETQ. V shed 4 bases and J 2 bases; nucleotides not matched to a gene: 2. CDR3 DNA sequence: TGCGCCAGCAGCGACGGGGGGCAAGAGACCCAGTACTTC. Protein sequence: CASSDGGQETQYF.

The gene calls are TRBV5-6 and TRBJ2-7; 9 nucleotides match TRBD1. J lost 6 bases, V lost 4 bases, and 20 bases had no gene match. CDR3 length equals 18 residues. CDR1 is SGHDT, CDR2 YYEEEE, per germline. This CDR3 reads CASSQQQQTGQGLLEQYF. CDR3 DNA: TGTGCCAGCAGCCAACAGCAGCAAACGGGACAGGGATTGCTCGAGCAGTACTTC.